This T cell receptor beta chain was identified during a study of tumor-infiltrating lymphocytes in oesophageal squamous cell carcinoma. TCRdb re-analysed the PCR reads in MiXCR, keeping a single row per CDR3 protein. There are roughly 20,000 distinct CDR3 sequences in the sample; 30% to 50% occur only once, and 6.8% lies in the top ten. This CDR3 is 13 amino acids long. The germline CDR1 and CDR2 sequences are MNHNS and SASEGT. This clonotype was sampled from a male donor with esophageal squamous cell carcinoma. Sequenced: blood. The chain carries TRBV6-1 and TRBJ2-7, with D unclear. The J call is doubtful: the DNA matches TRBJ2-1 better. This CDR3 reads CASSDRIIGEQFF. CDR3 sequence (DNA): TGTGCCAGCAGTGATAGGATTATCGGTGAGCAGTTCTTC.